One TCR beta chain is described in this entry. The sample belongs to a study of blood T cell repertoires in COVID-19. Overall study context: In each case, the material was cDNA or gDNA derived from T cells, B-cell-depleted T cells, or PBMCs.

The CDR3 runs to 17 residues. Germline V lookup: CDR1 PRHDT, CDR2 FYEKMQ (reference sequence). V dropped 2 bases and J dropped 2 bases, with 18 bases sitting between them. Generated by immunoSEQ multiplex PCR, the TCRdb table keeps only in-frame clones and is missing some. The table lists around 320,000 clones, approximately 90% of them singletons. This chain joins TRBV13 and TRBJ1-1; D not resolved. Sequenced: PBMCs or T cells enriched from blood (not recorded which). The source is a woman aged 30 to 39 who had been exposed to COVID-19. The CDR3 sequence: CASSLIYVTGPNTEAFF. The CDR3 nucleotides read TGTGCCAGCAGCTTAATATACGTGACTGGCCCTAACACTGAAGCTTTCTTT.